The present TCR beta chain was sequenced within a study of post-analysis software for immune sequencing data. Background on the study: As for disease course, relapsing-remitting, secondary progressive and progressive-relapsing multiple sclerosis were all included. General study results and limits: About 5 TRBV segments occurring more often in patients than controls included TRBV5-6, TRBV5-1 and TRBV20-1. Batch-mates among the samples co-clustered strongly by F measure.

Unique molecular identifiers were carried by the TCR beta cDNA libraries. Hundreds of thousands of cDNA molecules came from 1 to 10 million T cells. TCRdb passed the PCR reads through MiXCR, listing each CDR3 protein once. This repertoire shows about 800,000 distinct CDR3 sequences, 25% to 30% found once; its top ten account for 0.5% to 0.6%. A note on this clonotype: Its cognate antigen is unknown.

Trimming cost V 2 bases and J 4 bases; bases outside gene matches: 11. The CDR3 runs to 17 residues. Germline V gene sequence: CDR1 MNHEY, CDR2 SVGAGI. Sample: blood. This clonotype was sampled from a girl under 18 with multiple sclerosis. The chain carries TRBV6-5 and TRBJ1-1; 9 nucleotides line up with TRBD1. CDR3 sequence (DNA): TGTGCCAGCAGTTACGGATTGGGTAACAGGGGGCCCACTGAAGCTTTCTTT. Translating it yields CASSYGLGNRGPTEAFF.